This TCR beta chain was observed in a study of blood T cell repertoires in COVID-19. Overall study: Donors in the United States, Italy and Spain gave samples during acute or convalescent COVID-19. T cells, B-cell-depleted T cells, or PBMCs provided the cDNA or gDNA that served as material.

Measured with immunoSEQ multiplex PCR; TCRdb has only the in-frame clones, and not every one. Of roughly 390,000 clones in the sample, 87% were seen once. Germline V gene lookup returns CDR1 LGHNA and CDR2 YNFKEQ. V lost 0 bases to trimming and J lost 3 bases; unmatched junction nucleotides: 1. This CDR3 contains 14 residues. Sequenced input: peripheral blood. This TCR was sampled from a woman younger than 45 with COVID-19, enrolled during active disease. This chain joins TRBV4-2 and TRBJ1-2; 7 bases are a match to TRBD1. This CDR3 is CASSQDRGYYGYTF. The DNA of the CDR3 is TGTGCCAGCAGCCAAGACAGGGGGTACTATGGCTACACCTTC.